These T cell receptor beta chains were read from a single sample in a study of shared clonotypes between healthy human individuals. The assay was immunoSEQ multiplex PCR, and TCRdb's table has in-frame clones only and misses some. The table lists hundreds of thousands of clones, 73% of them singletons. The material sequenced was memory CD4+ T cells sorted from blood. These receptors were taken from a woman aged 25 to 45 in good health. Each CDR3 is given with its conserved first and last residue. A D gene is named only where the DNA matches it firmly. Clone size is shown for a subset of rows, as once, few, many or a class of expanded clone.

d_gene: .; abundance: few; v_gene: TRBV28; j_gene: TRBJ2-3; CDR3nt: TGTGCCAGCAGTCTTGGGCTGTTCACAGATACGCAGTATTTT; CDR3aa: CASSLGLFTDTQYF
d_gene: TRBD2; abundance: .; v_gene: TRBV18; j_gene: TRBJ2-1; CDR3nt: TGTGCCAGCTCACCTCTCAGGCCTAGCGGGATCAATGAGCAGTTCTTC; CDR3aa: CASSPLRPSGINEQFF
d_gene: .; abundance: .; v_gene: TRBV30; j_gene: TRBJ2-7; CDR3nt: TGTGCCTGGAGTGTCAGTTACCTAGACGAGCAGTACTTC; CDR3aa: CAWSVSYLDEQYF
d_gene: TRBD2; abundance: once; v_gene: TRBV18; j_gene: TRBJ2-7; CDR3nt: TGTGCCAGCTCGGGCGGACTAGCGGGGACCTACGAGCAGTACTTC; CDR3aa: CASSGGLAGTYEQYF
d_gene: .; abundance: .; v_gene: TRBV28; j_gene: TRBJ2-7; CDR3nt: TGTGCCAGCAGTCGTACGGGGGAGAGATTATACGAGCAGTACTTC; CDR3aa: CASSRTGERLYEQYF
d_gene: .; abundance: many; v_gene: TRBV2; j_gene: TRBJ1-1; CDR3nt: TGTGCCAGCGCCGTCTGGGATGAAGCTTTCTTT; CDR3aa: CASAVWDEAFF
d_gene: .; abundance: .; v_gene: TRBV7-9; j_gene: TRBJ2-1; CDR3nt: TGTGCCAGCAGCTTAGAAGGAGCGACCAGCTCCTACAATGAGCAGTTCTTC; CDR3aa: CASSLEGATSSYNEQFF
d_gene: .; abundance: .; v_gene: TRBV4-1; j_gene: TRBJ2-2; CDR3nt: TGCGCCAGCAGCCAGCGAATCACCGGGGAGCTGTTTTTT; CDR3aa: CASSQRITGELFF
d_gene: .; abundance: .; v_gene: TRBV13; j_gene: TRBJ2-4; CDR3nt: TGTGCCAGCAGCGAGGGTCGTTCTGGAAAAAACATTCAGTACTTC; CDR3aa: CASSEGRSGKNIQYF
d_gene: TRBD1; abundance: .; v_gene: TRBV2; j_gene: TRBJ1-5; CDR3nt: TGTGCCAGCATGGGACAGGGCTTGGGCAATCAGCCCCAGCATTTT; CDR3aa: CASMGQGLGNQPQHF
d_gene: .; abundance: .; v_gene: TRBV6-5; j_gene: TRBJ1-1; CDR3nt: TGTGCCAGCCGGGACATTTCAAACACTGAAGCTTTCTTT; CDR3aa: CASRDISNTEAFF
d_gene: .; abundance: .; v_gene: TRBV25-1; j_gene: TRBJ2-7; CDR3nt: TGTGCCAGCAGCTCTTCAGGGGGGAACTACGAGCAGTACTTC; CDR3aa: CASSSSGGNYEQYF
d_gene: TRBD2; abundance: .; v_gene: TRBV28; j_gene: TRBJ2-7; CDR3nt: TGTGCCTCCCTACTAGCGGGAGTGGGCGAGCAGTACTTC; CDR3aa: CASLLAGVGEQYF
d_gene: .; abundance: .; v_gene: TRBV2; j_gene: TRBJ1-4; CDR3nt: TGTGCCAGCAGAGGAAAGGGGGCAACTAATGAAAAACTGTTTTTT; CDR3aa: CASRGKGATNEKLFF
d_gene: .; abundance: .; v_gene: TRBV5-1; j_gene: TRBJ2-2; CDR3nt: TGCGCCAGTCTATACGAGTCGGGCAGTAACACCGGGGAGCTGTTTTTT; CDR3aa: CASLYESGSNTGELFF
d_gene: .; abundance: .; v_gene: TRBV28; j_gene: TRBJ2-2; CDR3nt: TGTGCCAGCACCGTTCAGGACGGCGGGGAGCTGTTTTTT; CDR3aa: CASTVQDGGELFF
d_gene: .; abundance: once; v_gene: TRBV6-6; j_gene: TRBJ2-3; CDR3nt: TGTGCCAGCAGTTACCTCCGACGGGGACGCACAGATACGCAGTATTTT; CDR3aa: CASSYLRRGRTDTQYF
d_gene: .; abundance: many; v_gene: TRBV29-1; j_gene: TRBJ2-6; CDR3nt: TGCAGCGTCATCGAGCCGGGGGCCAACGTCCTGACTTTC; CDR3aa: CSVIEPGANVLTF
d_gene: .; abundance: .; v_gene: TRBV5-6; j_gene: TRBJ2-3; CDR3nt: TGTGCCAGCAGCTGGATCACTAGCAGAAGCACAGATACGCAGTATTTT; CDR3aa: CASSWITSRSTDTQYF
d_gene: .; abundance: .; v_gene: TRBV5-1; j_gene: TRBJ1-1; CDR3nt: TGCGCCAGCAGCTTGGTACAGGTGGGCACTGAAGCTTTCTTT; CDR3aa: CASSLVQVGTEAFF
d_gene: .; abundance: .; v_gene: TRBV19; j_gene: TRBJ2-6; CDR3nt: TGTGCCAGTAGTCCGCCTGGGGCCAACGTCCTGACTTTC; CDR3aa: CASSPPGANVLTF
d_gene: .; abundance: .; v_gene: TRBV2; j_gene: TRBJ2-5; CDR3nt: TGTGCCAGCAGTTGGCGCACCCAAGAGACCCAGTACTTC; CDR3aa: CASSWRTQETQYF
d_gene: TRBD1; abundance: .; v_gene: TRBV5-1; j_gene: TRBJ1-1; CDR3nt: TGCGCCAGCAGCTGGGAGACAGGGATCATGAACACTGAAGCTTTCTTT; CDR3aa: CASSWETGIMNTEAFF
d_gene: TRBD1; abundance: .; v_gene: TRBV30; j_gene: TRBJ1-1; CDR3nt: TGTGCCTGGAGTCGACAGGGGGACACTGAAGCTTTCTTT; CDR3aa: CAWSRQGDTEAFF
d_gene: .; abundance: .; v_gene: TRBV5-1; j_gene: TRBJ2-1; CDR3nt: TGCGCCAGCAGCGTAGCGGTGAGCTCCTACAATGAGCAGTTCTTC; CDR3aa: CASSVAVSSYNEQFF
d_gene: .; abundance: .; v_gene: TRBV6-6; j_gene: TRBJ1-3; CDR3nt: TGTGCCAGCAGTTACTCCGGACGGAACTCTGGAAACACCATATATTTT; CDR3aa: CASSYSGRNSGNTIYF
d_gene: .; abundance: few; v_gene: TRBV21-1; j_gene: TRBJ2-3; CDR3nt: TGTGCCAGCAGCCATCAAAGCCGCAGCGGGAGGGTTCCAGATACGCAGTATTTT; CDR3aa: CASSHQSRSGRVPDTQYF
d_gene: .; abundance: few; v_gene: TRBV14; j_gene: TRBJ2-5; CDR3nt: TGTGCCAGCAGCCAAGTCTGGGACTCTCAAGAGACCCAGTACTTC; CDR3aa: CASSQVWDSQETQYF
d_gene: .; abundance: .; v_gene: TRBV2; j_gene: TRBJ2-1; CDR3nt: TGTGCCAGCAGTGGCAGCGGGTCCTCCTACAATGAGCAGTTCTTC; CDR3aa: CASSGSGSSYNEQFF